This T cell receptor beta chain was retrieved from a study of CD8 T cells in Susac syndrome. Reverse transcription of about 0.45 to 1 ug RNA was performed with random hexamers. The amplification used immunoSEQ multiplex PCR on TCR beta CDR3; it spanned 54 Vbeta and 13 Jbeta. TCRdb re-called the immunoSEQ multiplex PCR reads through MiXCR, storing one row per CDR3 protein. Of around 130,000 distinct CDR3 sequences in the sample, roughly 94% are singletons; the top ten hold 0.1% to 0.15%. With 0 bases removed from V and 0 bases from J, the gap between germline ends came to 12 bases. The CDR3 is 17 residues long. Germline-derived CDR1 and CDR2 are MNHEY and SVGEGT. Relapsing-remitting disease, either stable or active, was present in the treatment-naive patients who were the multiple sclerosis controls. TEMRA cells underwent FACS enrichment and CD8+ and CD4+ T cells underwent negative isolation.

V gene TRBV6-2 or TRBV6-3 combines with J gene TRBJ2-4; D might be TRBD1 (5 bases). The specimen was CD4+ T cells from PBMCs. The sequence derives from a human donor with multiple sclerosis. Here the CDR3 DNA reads TGTGCCAGCAGTTACTCGTGGGGCGGATTAGCCAAAAACATTCAGTACTTC. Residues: CASSYSWGGLAKNIQYF.